This TCR beta chain originates from a study of T cell responses to AZD1222 COVID-19 vaccine. Study outcomes and limitations: CD4 TCRs linked to vaccination spanned spike, dominating at 160-218 and 743-854. Donors were mostly white British, more females; clonal diversity possibly underestimated.

A remark on this clone: Its antigen is not identified.

Investigators merged groups given second doses at roughly 4 or roughly 12 weeks. The CDR3 spans 15 residues. V trimming: 4 bases; J trimming: 4 bases; junction bases outside the gene matches: 9. CDR1 is MDHEN, CDR2 SYDVKM, per germline. Using immunoSEQ multiplex PCR, the repertoire was profiled, and TCRdb retains in-frame clones only, with some absent. The data hold under 130,000 clones, with 87% observed a single time. The receptor's source is an adult who received the AZD1222 COVID-19 vaccine. The starting material was peripheral blood, obtained 28 days after the second AZD1222 dose. The chain joins TRBV28 to TRBJ1-2; 7 bases fit TRBD1. CDR3 amino acids: CASSSPGRGFYGYTF. CDR3 nucleotide sequence: TGTGCCAGCAGTTCCCCGGGCAGGGGGTTCTATGGCTACACCTTC.